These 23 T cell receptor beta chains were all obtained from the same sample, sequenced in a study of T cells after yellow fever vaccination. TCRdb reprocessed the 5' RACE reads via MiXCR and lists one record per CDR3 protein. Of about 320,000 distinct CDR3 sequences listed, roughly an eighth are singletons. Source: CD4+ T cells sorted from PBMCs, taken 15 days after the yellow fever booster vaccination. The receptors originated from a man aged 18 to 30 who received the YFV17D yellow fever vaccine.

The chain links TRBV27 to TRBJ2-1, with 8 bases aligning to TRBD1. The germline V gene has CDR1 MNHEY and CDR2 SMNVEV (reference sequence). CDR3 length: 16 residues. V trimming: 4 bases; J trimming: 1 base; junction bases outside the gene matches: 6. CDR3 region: CASSSTYRGSYNEQFF. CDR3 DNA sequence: TGTGCCAGCAGTTCAACTTACAGGGGGTCCTACAATGAGCAGTTCTTC.

CDR3 bases: TGTGCCACCACAGAAAGTAGGGGGGGGAATGAGCAGTTCTTC. The encoded protein is CATTESRGGNEQFF. The chain couples TRBV10-3 to TRBJ2-1, with TRBD2 as a possible D gene (7 bases). The V end lost 10 bases, the J end lost 7 bases, and 20 bases lay between the germline ends. This CDR3 region has 14 residues. CDR1 is ENHRY and CDR2 is SYGVKD in the germline V gene.

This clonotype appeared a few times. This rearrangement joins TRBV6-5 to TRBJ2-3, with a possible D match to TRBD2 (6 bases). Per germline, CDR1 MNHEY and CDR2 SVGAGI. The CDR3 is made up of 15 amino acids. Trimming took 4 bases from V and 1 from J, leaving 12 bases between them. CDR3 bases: TGTGCCAGCAGTTGGCGGGGCTTGGGCACAGATACGCAGTATTTT. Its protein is CASSWRGLGTDTQYF.

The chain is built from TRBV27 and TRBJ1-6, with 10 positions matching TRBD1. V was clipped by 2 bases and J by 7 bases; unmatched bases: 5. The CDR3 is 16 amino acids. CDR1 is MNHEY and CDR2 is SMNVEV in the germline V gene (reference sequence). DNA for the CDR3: TGTGCCAGCAGTTTAGGGGACAGGGGTTGGAATTCACCCCTCCACTTT. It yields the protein CASSLGDRGWNSPLHF.

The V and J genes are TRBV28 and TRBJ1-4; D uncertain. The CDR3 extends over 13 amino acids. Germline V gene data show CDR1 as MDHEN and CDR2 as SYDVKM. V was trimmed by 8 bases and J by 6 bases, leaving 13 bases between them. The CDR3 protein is CASPGRSDEKLFF. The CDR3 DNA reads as TGTGCCAGCCCCGGGAGGTCGGATGAAAAACTGTTTTTT.

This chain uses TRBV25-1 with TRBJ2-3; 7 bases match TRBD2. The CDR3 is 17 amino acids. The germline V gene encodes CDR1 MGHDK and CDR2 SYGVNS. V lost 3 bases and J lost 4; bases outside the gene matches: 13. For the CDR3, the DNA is TGTGCCAGCAGTGATTTCCGACTAGCCTTATCCCCAGATACGCAGTATTTT. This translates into CASSDFRLALSPDTQYF.

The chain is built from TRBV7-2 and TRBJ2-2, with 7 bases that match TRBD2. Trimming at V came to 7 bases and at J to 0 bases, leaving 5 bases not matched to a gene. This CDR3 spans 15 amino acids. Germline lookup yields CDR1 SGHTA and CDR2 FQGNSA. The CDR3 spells CASIPTSTNTGELFF. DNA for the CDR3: TGTGCCAGCATCCCGACTAGCACGAACACCGGGGAGCTGTTTTTT.

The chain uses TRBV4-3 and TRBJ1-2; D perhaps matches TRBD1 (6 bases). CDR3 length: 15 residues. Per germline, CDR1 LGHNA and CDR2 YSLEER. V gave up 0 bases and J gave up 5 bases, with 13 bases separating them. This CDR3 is CASSQDRRGGYGYTF. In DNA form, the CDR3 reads TGCGCCAGCAGCCAAGACCGGAGAGGGGGATATGGCTACACCTTC.

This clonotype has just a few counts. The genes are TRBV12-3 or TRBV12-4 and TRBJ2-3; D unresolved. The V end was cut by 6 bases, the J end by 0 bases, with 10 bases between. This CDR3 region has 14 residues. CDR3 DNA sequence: TGTGCCAGCAGGGTTTCTATTAGCACAGATACGCAGTATTTT. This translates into CASRVSISTDTQYF.

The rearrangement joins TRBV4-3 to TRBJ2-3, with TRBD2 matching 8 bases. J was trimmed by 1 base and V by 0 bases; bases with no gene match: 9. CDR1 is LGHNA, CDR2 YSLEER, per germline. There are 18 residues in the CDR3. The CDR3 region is CASSQEFRQAGGTDTQYF. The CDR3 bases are TGCGCCAGCAGCCAAGAATTTCGTCAAGCGGGGGGCACAGATACGCAGTATTTT.

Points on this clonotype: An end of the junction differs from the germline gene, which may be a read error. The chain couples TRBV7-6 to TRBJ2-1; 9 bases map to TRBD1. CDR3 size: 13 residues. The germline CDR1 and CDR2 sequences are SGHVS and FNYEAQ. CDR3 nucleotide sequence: TGTGCCTGCAGCCTGGACAGGGGAGGGGAGCAGTTCTTC. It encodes CACSLDRGGEQFF.

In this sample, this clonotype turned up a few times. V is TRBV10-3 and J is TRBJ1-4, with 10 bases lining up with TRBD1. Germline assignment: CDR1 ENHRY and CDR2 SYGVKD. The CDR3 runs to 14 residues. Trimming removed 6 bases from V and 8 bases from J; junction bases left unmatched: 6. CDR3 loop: CAISPGTGVEKLFF. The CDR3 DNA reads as TGTGCCATCAGCCCCGGGACAGGGGTCGAAAAACTGTTTTTT.

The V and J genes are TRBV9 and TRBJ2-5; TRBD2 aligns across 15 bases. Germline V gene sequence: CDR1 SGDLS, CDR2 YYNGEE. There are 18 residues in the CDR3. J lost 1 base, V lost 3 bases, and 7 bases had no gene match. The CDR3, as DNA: TGTGCCAGCAGCGCCGGGACTAGCGGGGGGTCCCGCCAAGAGACCCAGTACTTC. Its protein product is CASSAGTSGGSRQETQYF. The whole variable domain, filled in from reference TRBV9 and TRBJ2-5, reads DSGVTQTPKHLITATGQRVTLRCSPRSGDLSVYWYQQSLDQGLQFLIQYYNGEERAKGNILERFSAQQFPDLHSELNLSSLELGDSALYFCASSAGTSGGSRQETQYFGPGTRLLVL.

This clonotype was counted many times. The CDR3 loop reads CASSQWDIRGRGPEAFF. DNA for the CDR3: TGCGCCAGCAGTCAATGGGACATCCGAGGACGGGGTCCTGAAGCTTTCTTT. The gene calls are TRBV23-1 and TRBJ1-1; D may be TRBD1 (6 bases). TRBV23-1 is given ORF status, its function remaining uncertain. V lost 1 base, J lost 6 bases, and 21 bases lay in between. The CDR3 spans 17 residues.

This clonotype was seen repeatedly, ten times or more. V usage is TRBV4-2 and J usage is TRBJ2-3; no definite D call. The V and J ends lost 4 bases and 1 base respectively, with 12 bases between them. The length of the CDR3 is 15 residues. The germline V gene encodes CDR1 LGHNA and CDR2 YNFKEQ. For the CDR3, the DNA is TGTGCCAGCAGCCTGGGGTTCTCGGGCACAGATACGCAGTATTTT. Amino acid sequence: CASSLGFSGTDTQYF.

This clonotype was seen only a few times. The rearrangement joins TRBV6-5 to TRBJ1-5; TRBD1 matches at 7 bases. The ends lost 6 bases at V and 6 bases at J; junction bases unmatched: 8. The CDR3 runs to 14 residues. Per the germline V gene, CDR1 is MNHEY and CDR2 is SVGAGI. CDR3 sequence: CASSRGGSGQPQHF. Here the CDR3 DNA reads TGTGCCAGCAGCCGAGGGGGCTCGGGTCAGCCCCAGCATTTT.

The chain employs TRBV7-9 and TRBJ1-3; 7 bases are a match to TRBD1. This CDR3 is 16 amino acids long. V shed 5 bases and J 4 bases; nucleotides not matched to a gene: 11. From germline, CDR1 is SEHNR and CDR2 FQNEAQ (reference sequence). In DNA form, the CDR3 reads TGTGCCAGCAGCGCAGGGGGTAGCGGGCTCGGAAACACCATATATTTT. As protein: CASSAGGSGLGNTIYF.

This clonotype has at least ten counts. The chain's CDR3 is CATRLTGVNQPQHF. For the CDR3, the DNA is TGTGCCACCCGGCTGACAGGGGTAAATCAGCCCCAGCATTTT. The chain has TRBV10-3 and TRBJ1-5, with TRBD1 identical over 8 bases. Trimming removed 10 bases from V and 4 bases from J; junction bases left unmatched: 9. Looked up from germline, CDR1 is ENHRY and CDR2 is SYGVKD. The CDR3 extends over 14 amino acids.

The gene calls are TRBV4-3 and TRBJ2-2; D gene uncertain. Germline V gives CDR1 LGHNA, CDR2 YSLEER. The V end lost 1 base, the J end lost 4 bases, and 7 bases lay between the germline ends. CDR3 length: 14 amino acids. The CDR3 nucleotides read TGCGCCAGCAGCCAAGTGGGCCTCACCGGGGAGCTGTTTTTT. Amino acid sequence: CASSQVGLTGELFF.

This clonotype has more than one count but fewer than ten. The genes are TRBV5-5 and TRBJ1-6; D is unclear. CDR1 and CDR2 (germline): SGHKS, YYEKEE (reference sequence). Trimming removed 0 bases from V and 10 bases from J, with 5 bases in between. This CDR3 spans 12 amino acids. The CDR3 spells CASSLASSPLHF. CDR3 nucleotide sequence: TGTGCCAGCAGCTTGGCCTCGTCACCCCTCCACTTT.

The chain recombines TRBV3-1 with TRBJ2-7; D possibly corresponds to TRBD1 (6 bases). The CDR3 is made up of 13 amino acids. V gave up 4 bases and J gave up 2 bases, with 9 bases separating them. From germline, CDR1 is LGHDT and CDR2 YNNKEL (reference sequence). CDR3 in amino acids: CASSPGQPYEQYF. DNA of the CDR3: TGTGCCAGCAGCCCCGGACAGCCCTACGAGCAGTACTTC.

The CDR3 bases are TGTGCCAGCAGTTCAGGGGGGCAACGCACAGATACGCAGTATTTT. It encodes CASSSGGQRTDTQYF. The chain joins TRBV7-2 to TRBJ2-3, with a tentative D call TRBD1 (7 bases). V lost 6 bases, J lost 1 base, and 14 bases lay in between. This CDR3 is built from 15 residues. Germline assignment: CDR1 SGHTA and CDR2 FQGNSA.

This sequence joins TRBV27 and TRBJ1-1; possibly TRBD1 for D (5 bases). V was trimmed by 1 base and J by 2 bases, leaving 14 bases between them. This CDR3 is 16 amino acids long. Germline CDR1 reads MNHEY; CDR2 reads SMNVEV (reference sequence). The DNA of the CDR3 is TGTGCCAGCAGTTTATTGGCGACAGCCCCAAACACTGAAGCTTTCTTT. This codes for CASSLLATAPNTEAFF.